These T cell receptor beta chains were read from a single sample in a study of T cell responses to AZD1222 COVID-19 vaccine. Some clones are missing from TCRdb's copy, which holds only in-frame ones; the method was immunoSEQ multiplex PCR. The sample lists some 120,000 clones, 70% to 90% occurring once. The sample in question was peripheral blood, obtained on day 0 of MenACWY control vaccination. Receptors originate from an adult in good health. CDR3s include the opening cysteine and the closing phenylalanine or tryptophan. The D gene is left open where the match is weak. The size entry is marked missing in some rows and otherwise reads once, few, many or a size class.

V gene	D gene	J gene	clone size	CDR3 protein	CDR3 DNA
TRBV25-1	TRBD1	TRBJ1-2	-	CASSGLGTVGSNYGYTF	TGTGCCAGCAGTGGTCTAGGGACAGTCGGGAGTAACTATGGCTACACCTTC
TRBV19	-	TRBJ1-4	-	CASSINIATNEKLFF	TGTGCCAGTAGTATCAACATCGCAACTAATGAAAAACTGTTTTTT
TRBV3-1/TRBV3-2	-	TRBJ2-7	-	CASHAGKSSYEQYF	TGTGCCAGCCACGCAGGTAAAAGCTCGTACGAGCAGTACTTC
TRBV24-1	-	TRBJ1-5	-	CATSTGDRINQPQHF	TGTGCCACCAGTACCGGTGACCGGATCAATCAGCCCCAGCATTTT
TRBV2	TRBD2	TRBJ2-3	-	CASTRLAGGRGADTQYF	TGTGCCAGCACGCGACTAGCGGGGGGGCGCGGAGCAGATACGCAGTATTTT
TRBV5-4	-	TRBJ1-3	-	CASSTGASGNTIYF	TGTGCCAGCAGCACCGGCGCCTCTGGAAACACCATATATTTT
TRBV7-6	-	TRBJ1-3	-	CASSLAGAHSGNTIYF	TGTGCCAGCAGCTTAGCGGGGGCCCACTCTGGAAACACCATATATTTT
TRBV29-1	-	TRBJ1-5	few	CSVELSGRGAESNQPQHF	TGCAGCGTTGAGCTCTCAGGGCGGGGAGCGGAGAGCAATCAGCCCCAGCATTTT
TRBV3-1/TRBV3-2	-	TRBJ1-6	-	CASSRAGGKSYNSPLHF	TGTGCCAGCAGCCGAGCGGGGGGGAAATCCTATAATTCACCCCTCCACTTT
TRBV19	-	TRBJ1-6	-	CASSIREGAYNSPLHF	TGTGCCAGTAGTATACGCGAGGGGGCCTATAATTCACCCCTCCACTTT
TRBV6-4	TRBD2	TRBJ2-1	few	CASSEFRGGSYNEQFF	TGTGCCAGCAGTGAATTCCGGGGGGGCTCCTACAATGAGCAGTTCTTC
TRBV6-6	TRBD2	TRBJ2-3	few	CASSPTSRADTQYF	TGTGCCAGCAGTCCGACTAGCAGGGCAGATACGCAGTATTTT
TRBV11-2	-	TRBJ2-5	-	CASSFRGASEETQYF	TGTGCCAGCAGCTTTCGGGGGGCCTCGGAAGAGACCCAGTACTTC
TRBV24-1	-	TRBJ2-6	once	CATSGKEGYSGANVLTF	TGTGCCACCAGTGGCAAGGAAGGATACTCTGGGGCCAACGTCCTGACTTTC
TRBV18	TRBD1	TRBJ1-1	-	CASSPPMAGGFYAEAFF	TGTGCCAGCTCACCACCCATGGCAGGGGGTTTCTATGCTGAAGCTTTCTTT
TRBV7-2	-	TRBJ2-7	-	CASSSAYEQYF	TGTGCCAGCAGCTCAGCCTACGAGCAGTACTTC
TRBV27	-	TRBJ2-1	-	CASSPEGGPYNEQFF	TGTGCCAGCAGTCCAGAAGGGGGGCCCTACAATGAGCAGTTCTTC
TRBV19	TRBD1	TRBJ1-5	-	CASSIYQGGQPQHF	TGTGCCAGTAGTATATACCAGGGGGGTCAGCCCCAGCATTTT
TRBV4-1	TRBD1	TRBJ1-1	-	CASSLGQGTLEAFF	TGCGCCAGCAGCCTGGGACAGGGGACGCTTGAAGCTTTCTTT
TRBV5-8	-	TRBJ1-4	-	CASTGRSTFNEKLFF	TGTGCCAGCACGGGACGGTCGACATTTAATGAAAAACTGTTTTTT
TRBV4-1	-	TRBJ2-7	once	CASSQPQGSRGVQYF	TGCGCCAGCAGCCAGCCTCAGGGATCCCGGGGTGTGCAGTACTTC
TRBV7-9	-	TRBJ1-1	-	CASSLEGEAFF	TGTGCCAGCAGCTTAGAGGGGGAAGCTTTCTTT
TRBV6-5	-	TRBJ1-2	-	CASSSRRGAVNYGYTF	TGTGCCAGCAGTTCTCGACGAGGGGCCGTGAACTATGGCTACACCTTC
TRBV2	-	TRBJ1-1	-	CARIQERNTEAFF	TGTGCCAGGATACAGGAGCGGAACACTGAAGCTTTCTTT
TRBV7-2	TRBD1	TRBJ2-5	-	CASSLVAGGWETQYF	TGTGCCAGCAGCTTAGTAGCAGGGGGCTGGGAGACCCAGTACTTC
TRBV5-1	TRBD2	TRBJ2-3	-	CASSLPPGRGLGTDTQYF	TGCGCCAGCAGCTTGCCCCCCGGGAGGGGATTGGGCACAGATACGCAGTATTTT
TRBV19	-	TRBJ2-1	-	CASSISYGDGYNEQFF	TGTGCCAGTAGTATAAGTTATGGGGACGGATACAATGAGCAGTTCTTC
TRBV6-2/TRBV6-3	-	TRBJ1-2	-	CASSYSTRGVGYTF	TGTGCCAGCAGTTACTCGACTCGAGGGGTTGGCTACACCTTC
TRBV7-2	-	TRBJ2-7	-	CASSFGVGEQYF	TGTGCCAGCAGCTTTGGGGTTGGCGAGCAGTACTTC
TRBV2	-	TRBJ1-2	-	CASSVGTFLNYGYTF	TGTGCCAGCAGTGTCGGGACATTCCTTAACTATGGCTACACCTTC
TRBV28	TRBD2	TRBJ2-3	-	CASSFPQAGVEYF	TGTGCCAGCAGTTTCCCGCAAGCGGGGGTAGAGTATTTT
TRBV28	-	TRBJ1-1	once	CASSQQGGVTEAFF	TGTGCCAGCAGTCAACAGGGAGGGGTCACTGAAGCTTTCTTT
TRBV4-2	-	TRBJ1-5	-	CASSQEETGHSNQPQHF	TGTGCCAGCAGCCAAGAGGAAACAGGTCATAGCAATCAGCCCCAGCATTTT
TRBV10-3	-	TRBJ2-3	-	CAISGGRDTDTQYF	TGTGCCATCAGTGGGGGCAGAGACACAGATACGCAGTATTTT
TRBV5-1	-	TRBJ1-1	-	CASSLGVGPLNTEAFF	TGCGCCAGCAGCTTGGGAGTTGGGCCTCTGAACACTGAAGCTTTCTTT
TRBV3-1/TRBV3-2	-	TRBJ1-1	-	CASSRMVGSGAFF	TGTGCCAGCAGCCGAATGGTAGGTTCTGGAGCTTTCTTT
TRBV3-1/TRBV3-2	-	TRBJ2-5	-	CASSQGETQYF	TGTGCCAGCAGCCAAGGGGAGACCCAGTACTTC
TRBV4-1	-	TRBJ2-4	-	CASSQVPGDIQYF	TGCGCCAGCAGCCAAGTTCCAGGGGACATTCAGTACTTC